What follows are 28 T cell receptor beta chains derived from one specimen sequenced in a study of blood T cells in healthy people across ages. A sample-barcoded 5' primer and a J-beta primer mix were used in a second PCR of roughly 7 to 11 cycles. TCRdb re-called the 5' RACE reads with MiXCR, one entry per CDR3 protein. The sample consists of more than 1 million distinct CDR3 sequences, less than 50% of them appearing once. The sequenced material came from blood. Every receptor here comes from a woman aged 55-70 years in good health.

The V and J genes are TRBV10-3 and TRBJ2-7; a weak D match, TRBD1 (6 bases). This CDR3 is built from 15 residues. Germline CDR1 and CDR2: ENHRY and SYGVKD. Trimming pared 4 bases from V and 2 bases from J, leaving 15 bases between. CDR3 in amino acids: CAISVLDSDPYEQYF. CDR3 DNA sequence: TGTGCCATCAGTGTACTGGACAGTGATCCCTACGAGCAGTACTTC.

The chain links TRBV27 to TRBJ2-3; 8 bases are shared with TRBD2. The CDR3 has 15 residues. Germline-derived CDR1 and CDR2 are MNHEY and SMNVEV (reference sequence). Trimming at V came to 2 bases and at J to 5 bases, leaving 6 bases not matched to a gene. The CDR3 DNA sequence: TGTGCCAGCAGTTTACTCCGGGAGGGAGGAGATACGCAGTATTTT. Protein product: CASSLLREGGDTQYF.

A few counts support this clonotype. The chain links TRBV7-9 to TRBJ2-5; the match to TRBD2 covers 8 bases. The end of the DNA fits TRBJ2-7 better, so the J call may be wrong. The CDR3 is made up of 14 amino acids. CDR1 and CDR2 (germline): SEHNR, FQNEAQ (reference sequence). CDR3 residues: CASSLSREGYEQYF. Here the CDR3 DNA reads TGTGCCAGCAGCTTATCCCGGGAGGGCTACGAGCAGTACTTC.

V gene TRBV27 combines with J gene TRBJ2-7, with 8 bases fitting TRBD2. This CDR3 is built from 17 residues. Germline V gene data show CDR1 as MNHEY and CDR2 as SMNVEV (reference sequence). J gave up 0 bases and V 5 bases, and 12 bases lay outside the gene matches. The CDR3 coding sequence is TGTGCCAGCAGTACCCGGGACGGGGGGGGACACTCCTACGAGCAGTACTTC. As protein: CASSTRDGGGHSYEQYF.

Only a few counts were recorded for this clonotype. The rearrangement links TRBV12-3 or TRBV12-4 to TRBJ2-5, with TRBD1 matching 8 bases. J gave up 7 bases and V 6 bases, and 16 bases lay outside the gene matches. This CDR3 spans 16 amino acids. CDR3 bases: TGTGCCAGCAGCTCTTACCAGCGGACAGGGCCATGGACCCAGTACTTC. Its translation: CASSSYQRTGPWTQYF.

The CDR3: CRAESGQDNEQFF. The CDR3 DNA reads as TGCAGGGCGGAGTCGGGACAAGACAATGAGCAGTTCTTC. The genes are TRBV20-1 and TRBJ2-1; D is possibly TRBD1 (6 bases). CDR1 is DFQATT and CDR2 is SNEGSKA in the germline V gene (reference sequence). CDR3 size: 13 residues.

This clonotype was seen only a few times. The V and J genes are TRBV3-1 and TRBJ1-6, with 7 positions matching TRBD1. The length of the CDR3 is 14 residues. Germline lookup yields CDR1 LGHDT and CDR2 YNNKEL (reference sequence). With 4 bases clipped from V and 7 bases from J, the junction kept 4 bases outside the gene matches. The CDR3 reads CASSPGQKNSPLHF. The CDR3 DNA reads TGTGCCAGCAGCCCGGGACAGAAAAATTCACCCCTCCACTTT.

The chain recombines TRBV11-2 with TRBJ2-5; D is unresolved. Germline V gene lookup returns CDR1 SGHAT and CDR2 FQNNGV. The CDR3 runs to 12 residues. The germline V and J ends were trimmed by 5 bases and 2 bases, with 6 bases remaining between them. The CDR3 reads CASSTRQETQYF. The CDR3 DNA sequence: TGTGCCAGCAGCACGAGACAAGAGACCCAGTACTTC.

The chain carries TRBV10-2 and TRBJ2-5; D unresolved. V was clipped by 3 bases and J by 7 bases, with 6 bases between them. The CDR3 consists of 11 residues. CDR1 WSHSY and CDR2 SAAADI come from the germline V gene. The DNA for the CDR3 is TGCGCCAGCAGTGACCGGGCGACCCAGTACTTC. It translates to CASSDRATQYF.

V and J are TRBV2 and TRBJ2-3; 7 nucleotides line up with TRBD2. V lost 7 bases and J lost 4; bases outside the gene matches: 11. CDR3 length: 15 amino acids. CDR1 is SNHLY and CDR2 is FYNNEI in the germline V gene. Written as DNA, the CDR3 is TGTGCCAGCAACAGACTAGCCTCTAGGGCAGATACGCAGTATTTT. Translating gives CASNRLASRADTQYF. The entire variable domain, with the rest obtained from reference TRBV2 and TRBJ2-3, is as follows: EPEVTQTPSHQVTQMGQEVILRCVPISNHLYFYWYRQILGQKVEFLVSFYNNEISEKSEIFDDQFSVERPDGSNFTLKIRSTKLEDSAMYFCASNRLASRADTQYFGPGTRLTVL.

The V and J genes are TRBV18 and TRBJ2-4; D unresolved. The J call may be mistaken, given a closer DNA end match to TRBJ2-7. Germline V gives CDR1 KGHSH, CDR2 LQKENI. The CDR3 covers 14 residues. This CDR3 reads CASSPTTQSYEQYF. The DNA for the CDR3 is TGTGCCAGCTCACCTACGACACAATCCTACGAGCAGTACTTC.

There are a few counts of this clonotype. J is TRBJ2-6 and V is TRBV9; D ambiguous. This CDR3 is built from 16 residues. Germline V gene lookup returns CDR1 SGDLS and CDR2 YYNGEE. The V and J ends lost 1 base and 0 bases respectively, with 8 bases between them. CDR3: CASSVLVNSGANVLTF. The CDR3 nucleotides are TGTGCCAGCAGCGTATTGGTAAACTCTGGGGCCAACGTCCTGACTTTC. The full variable domain, its missing parts supplied by reference TRBV9 and TRBJ2-6, is DSGVTQTPKHLITATGQRVTLRCSPRSGDLSVYWYQQSLDQGLQFLIQYYNGEERAKGNILERFSAQQFPDLHSELNLSSLELGDSALYFCASSVLVNSGANVLTFGAGSRLTVL.

The chain uses TRBV13 and TRBJ2-7; D possibly corresponds to TRBD1 (6 bases). CDR1 and CDR2 from the germline V gene are PRHDT and FYEKMQ (reference sequence). CDR3 size: 13 residues. The V gene lost 5 bases and the J gene lost 9 bases, with 17 bases spanning the gap. The CDR3 is CASSLRGSDVQYF. For the CDR3, the DNA is TGTGCCAGCAGCCTCAGGGGTTCCGACGTGCAGTACTTC. The whole variable domain, filled in from reference TRBV13 and TRBJ2-7, reads AAGVIQSPRHLIKEKRETATLKCYPIPRHDTVYWYQQGPGQDPQFLISFYEKMQSDKGSIPDRFSAQQFSDYHSELNMSSLELGDSALYFCASSLRGSDVQYFGPGTRLTVT.

This clonotype was detected only a few times. The chain joins TRBV7-9 to TRBJ1-5, with a possible D match to TRBD1 (5 bases). Germline values: CDR1 SEHNR, CDR2 FQNEAQ (reference sequence). CDR3 length equals 16 residues. The V gene lost 2 bases and the J gene lost 6 bases, with 17 bases spanning the gap. The CDR3 sequence is CASSLSGEYWGQPQHF. CDR3 DNA: TGTGCCAGCAGCTTATCGGGGGAGTATTGGGGTCAGCCCCAGCATTTT.

V and J are TRBV7-9 and TRBJ2-4, with D unresolved. The V end lost 3 bases, the J end lost 1 base, and 4 bases lay between the germline ends. Germline lookup yields CDR1 SEHNR and CDR2 FQNEAQ (reference sequence). The CDR3 is made up of 13 amino acids. In DNA, the CDR3 is TGTGCCAGCAGCTTGTCTGCCAAAAACATTCAGTACTTC. Residues: CASSLSAKNIQYF.

Details on this clonotype: The junction departs from germline at one end; a sequencing error may be responsible. The rearrangement joins TRBV12-3 or TRBV12-4 to TRBJ2-4; a weak D match, TRBD1 (5 bases). This CDR3 is built from 13 residues. CDR3 coding DNA: TGTGCCAGCAGTGTAGCAGGGTCGGACATTCAGTACTTC. Its translation: CASSVAGSDIQYF.

The chain joins TRBV20-1 to TRBJ2-1, with D possibly TRBD1 on 6 matching bases. Per germline, CDR1 DFQATT and CDR2 SNEGSKA (reference sequence). This CDR3 has 15 amino acids. V was clipped by 4 bases and J by 10 bases, with 23 bases between them. The CDR3 bases are TGCAGTGCTAAAGAAACAGGGACATCCTTCACGGAGCAGTTCTTC. Translation gives CSAKETGTSFTEQFF.

J is TRBJ2-3 and V is TRBV12-3 or TRBV12-4, with a possible D match to TRBD1 (5 bases). The length of the CDR3 is 15 residues. The V end was cut by 5 bases, the J end by 0 bases, with 12 bases between. CDR3 DNA sequence: TGTGCCAGCAGTCAACCCGACAGTAGCACAGATACGCAGTATTTT. It is translated as CASSQPDSSTDTQYF.

This clonotype was seen a few times. This chain links TRBV7-9 with TRBJ2-1; no clear D. The CDR3 runs to 12 residues. CDR1 SEHNR and CDR2 FQNEAQ come from the germline V gene (reference sequence). Trimming cost V 1 base and J 8 bases, with 6 bases left between them. The CDR3 DNA sequence: TGTGCCAGCAGCTTAGTACCGCATGAGCAGTTCTTC. Protein sequence: CASSLVPHEQFF.

The chain couples TRBV6-2 or TRBV6-3 to TRBJ2-7; D remains unclear. With 4 bases removed from V and 4 bases from J, the gap between germline ends came to 11 bases. The CDR3 contains 13 residues. The V gene's germline CDR1 is MNHEY and CDR2 SVGEGT. The CDR3: CASSLEPVYEQYF. CDR3 nucleotides: TGTGCCAGCAGTTTAGAACCAGTTTACGAGCAGTACTTC.

The chain employs TRBV20-1 and TRBJ2-7; 10 bases agree with TRBD2. Looked up from germline, CDR1 is DFQATT and CDR2 is SNEGSKA (reference sequence). The CDR3 spans 14 residues. V trimming: 6 bases; J trimming: 0 bases; junction bases outside the gene matches: 5. The DNA for the CDR3 is TGCAGTGCCCCGACTAGCGGGTCCTCCTACGAGCAGTACTTC. Translating it yields CSAPTSGSSYEQYF.

V gene TRBV20-1 combines with J gene TRBJ1-2; 7 positions agree with TRBD1. CDR1 is DFQATT, CDR2 SNEGSKA, per germline (reference sequence). Trimming removed 3 bases from V and 4 bases from J; junction bases left unmatched: 5. This CDR3 spans 13 amino acids. DNA of the CDR3: TGCAGTGCTAGGTTTCGACAGGGCTATGGCTACACCTTC. This codes for CSARFRQGYGYTF.

The chain is built from TRBV10-2 and TRBJ1-2; TRBD1 is a possible D gene (5 bases). This CDR3 contains 13 residues. With 6 bases removed from V and 8 bases from J, the gap between germline ends came to 16 bases. Looked up from germline, CDR1 is WSHSY and CDR2 is SAAADI. The CDR3 reads CASSPGAAQGYTF. CDR3 nucleotides: TGCGCCAGCAGCCCTGGGGCAGCACAAGGCTACACCTTC.

In the case of this clonotype: A read error may produce the germline difference seen at one junction end. The chain links TRBV29-1 to TRBJ2-7; 7 bases are a match to TRBD1. This CDR3 region has 13 residues. Germline values: CDR1 SQVTM, CDR2 ANQGSEA. In DNA form, the CDR3 reads TGCTGCGTTTATCCGGGACAGTCCTACGAGCAGTACTTC. Translated, it gives CCVYPGQSYEQYF.

This clonotype turned up a few times. The gene calls are TRBV7-3 and TRBJ2-1; D is undetermined. Per the germline V gene, CDR1 is SGHTA and CDR2 is FQGTGA. The germline V and J ends were trimmed by 2 bases and 7 bases, with 15 bases remaining between them. This CDR3 spans 15 amino acids. The DNA for the CDR3 is TGTGCCAGCAGCTTAGACGACTGGAGCTATAATGAGCAGTTCTTC. Translated: CASSLDDWSYNEQFF.

This chain connects TRBV20-1 to TRBJ2-5, with a weak D call TRBD1 (5 bases). Germline-derived CDR1 and CDR2 are DFQATT and SNEGSKA (reference sequence). There are 13 residues in the CDR3. The ends were cut back, 6 bases at V and 0 bases at J, with 11 bases in the middle. The CDR3 protein is CSAADRNQETQYF. DNA of the CDR3: TGCAGTGCAGCAGACAGAAACCAAGAGACCCAGTACTTC.

The chain couples TRBV2 to TRBJ2-5, with TRBD1 as a possible D gene (6 bases). V was shortened by 6 bases and J by 9 bases, with 20 bases between the two germline ends. The CDR3 runs to 14 residues. The germline V gene encodes CDR1 SNHLY and CDR2 FYNNEI. This chain's CDR3 is CASSDQQGKEAQYF. DNA of the CDR3: TGTGCCAGCAGCGACCAACAGGGAAAGGAGGCCCAGTACTTC.

This clonotype was observed at least ten times. This chain links TRBV7-3 with TRBJ2-7; possibly TRBD2 for D (7 bases). The CDR3 has 15 residues. Germline assignment: CDR1 SGHTA and CDR2 FQGTGA. Between the trimmed V and J ends, which lost 5 bases and 5 bases, there was a span of 19 bases. CDR3 nucleotide sequence: TGTGCCAGCAGCCCTGGGGGCGGGAGTCTCCACGAGCAGTACTTC. Translated, it gives CASSPGGGSLHEQYF.